This T cell receptor (beta chain) was captured by sequencing in a study of PD-L1 blockade in urothelial cancer. Study at large: Blood was evaluated 3 weeks (second dose) and 6 weeks after therapy began. Specimens of blood held a median count of approximately 150,000 T cells. Study outcomes and limitations: By 3 weeks, tumor-associated blood clones had expanded more in durable-benefit patients.

Each patient's cancer was a locally advanced or metastatic urothelial carcinoma. Of note for this clone: Its antigen is undetermined.

The V gene end was trimmed by 8 bases and the J gene end by 3 bases; junction bases not matched to a gene: 6. Germline V lookup: CDR1 ENHRY, CDR2 SYGVKD. CDR3 length equals 13 residues. Libraries were prepared by immunoSEQ multiplex PCR; TCRdb keeps only in-frame clonotypes and omits some of them. This table has around 45,000 clones, 85% to 90% appearing once. The sequencing used PBMCs, collected around atezolizumab (anti-PD-L1) treatment. The clonotype was recovered from a woman aged 60 to 75 with urothelial cancer. The chain couples TRBV10-3 to TRBJ2-7; 8 bases map to TRBD1. Here the CDR3 reads CAIEGQGNYEQYF. The CDR3 region has the DNA TGTGCCATCGAAGGACAGGGTAACTACGAGCAGTACTTC.